A selection of T cell receptor beta chains follows, all from one sample in a study of regulatory T cells in long-lasting Graves disease. TCRdb re-derived calls from the multiplex PCR reads in MiXCR, one entry per CDR3 protein. The sample consists of around 460,000 distinct CDR3 sequences, approximately 21% of them appearing once. The sequenced sample was peripheral blood mononuclear cells (PBMCs), obtained when the disease was refractory, from a patient treated with antithyroid drugs. Receptors were obtained from a female donor with Graves disease. CDR3s include the opening cysteine and the closing phenylalanine or tryptophan. D genes are given only for firm matches. Size is omitted from some rows. Given values are once, few, many or a class for expanded clones.

CDR3 protein: CAWSSGEQETQYF
CDR3 DNA: TGTGCCTGGAGTTCGGGGGAACAAGAGACCCAGTACTTC
D gene: -
J gene: TRBJ2-5
V gene: TRBV30
clone size: many

CDR3 protein: CASRRNRGPGEQYF
CDR3 DNA: TGTGCCAGTAGGCGTAACAGGGGGCCAGGCGAGCAGTACTTC
D gene: TRBD1
J gene: TRBJ2-7
V gene: TRBV19
clone size: -

CDR3 protein: CASSIQTELNYGYTF
CDR3 DNA: TGTGCCAGCAGCATCCAGACAGAACTTAACTATGGCTACACCTTC
D gene: -
J gene: TRBJ1-2
V gene: TRBV28
clone size: many

CDR3 protein: CASSLSRQKENEKLFF
CDR3 DNA: TGTGCCAGCAGCTTATCCCGGCAGAAGGAGAATGAAAAACTGTTTTTT
D gene: -
J gene: TRBJ1-4
V gene: TRBV7-9
clone size: few

CDR3 protein: CASRQGATYEQYF
CDR3 DNA: TGTGCCAGCAGACAGGGGGCCACCTACGAGCAGTACTTC
D gene: TRBD1
J gene: TRBJ2-7
V gene: TRBV3-1
clone size: few

CDR3 protein: CGARPPGGTEAFF
CDR3 DNA: TGCGGTGCTAGACCCCCAGGGGGCACTGAAGCTTTCTTT
D gene: TRBD1
J gene: TRBJ1-1
V gene: TRBV20-1
clone size: -

CDR3 protein: CASSLVGQYNSPLHF
CDR3 DNA: TGTGCCAGCAGCTTGGTGGGACAGTATAATTCACCCCTCCACTTT
D gene: TRBD1
J gene: TRBJ1-6
V gene: TRBV5-4
clone size: few

CDR3 protein: CSAILPTGELFF
CDR3 DNA: TGCAGTGCCATTCTCCCCACCGGGGAGCTGTTTTTT
D gene: -
J gene: TRBJ2-2
V gene: TRBV20-1
clone size: -

CDR3 protein: CASSAGQGVGNEKLFF
CDR3 DNA: TGCGCCAGCAGCGCGGGACAGGGGGTCGGTAATGAAAAACTGTTTTTT
D gene: TRBD1
J gene: TRBJ1-4
V gene: TRBV5-1
clone size: -

CDR3 protein: CASSLSGTAVGHGQYF
CDR3 DNA: TGTGCCAGCAGCCTCTCCGGGACGGCGGTCGGCCACGGGCAGTACTTC
D gene: -
J gene: TRBJ2-7
V gene: TRBV11-1
clone size: -

CDR3 protein: CSARPGRPDNEQFF
CDR3 DNA: TGCAGTGCTAGACCCGGAAGGCCCGACAATGAGCAGTTCTTC
D gene: -
J gene: TRBJ2-1
V gene: TRBV20-1
clone size: -

CDR3 protein: CASSFWTGTYEQYF
CDR3 DNA: TGTGCCAGCAGCTTTTGGACAGGGACCTACGAGCAGTACTTC
D gene: TRBD1
J gene: TRBJ2-7
V gene: TRBV11-3
clone size: -

CDR3 protein: CASSTLGPTNEKLFF
CDR3 DNA: TGTGCCAGCAGCACCCTCGGACCAACTAATGAAAAACTGTTTTTT
D gene: -
J gene: TRBJ1-4
V gene: TRBV7-9
clone size: many

CDR3 protein: CSAGRGGQYEQYF
CDR3 DNA: TGCAGTGCAGGCCGGGGGGGCCAGTACGAGCAGTACTTC
D gene: TRBD2
J gene: TRBJ2-7
V gene: TRBV20-1
clone size: -

CDR3 protein: CASSLGGTSGPEQFF
CDR3 DNA: TGTGCCAGCAGCTTAGGTGGGACTAGCGGGCCTGAGCAGTTCTTC
D gene: TRBD2
J gene: TRBJ2-1
V gene: TRBV11-3
clone size: few

CDR3 protein: CASRTHTYSNQPQHF
CDR3 DNA: TGTGCCAGCAGAACACATACATATAGCAATCAGCCCCAGCATTTT
D gene: -
J gene: TRBJ1-5
V gene: TRBV28
clone size: -

CDR3 protein: CASSQEATFEKLFF
CDR3 DNA: TGCGCCAGCAGCCAAGAAGCAACATTTGAAAAACTGTTTTTT
D gene: -
J gene: TRBJ1-4
V gene: TRBV4-1
clone size: few

CDR3 protein: CSARDILAGGPDYEQYF
CDR3 DNA: TGCAGTGCTAGAGATATACTAGCGGGAGGGCCGGACTACGAGCAGTACTTC
D gene: TRBD2
J gene: TRBJ2-7
V gene: TRBV20-1
clone size: -